The rows below give T cell receptor beta chains drawn from one sample of a study of blood T cell repertoires in COVID-19. The data were produced by immunoSEQ multiplex PCR, yet TCRdb's version contains in-frame clones alone and is incomplete. The data show 400,000 or so clones, around nine tenths seen once. Input material: peripheral blood. The receptor source for this set is a young man with COVID-19, enrolled during active disease. The CDR3 runs from the conserved cysteine through the conserved F or W. D genes are given only for firm matches. Clone size appears in some rows only: once, few, many, or a class for an expanded clone.

j_gene	abundance	d_gene	v_gene	CDR3nt	CDR3aa
TRBJ2-1	-	-	TRBV29-1	TGCAGCGTTGACAGTCTGTACACCGACAATGAGCAGTTCTTC	CSVDSLYTDNEQFF
TRBJ1-2	-	TRBD1	TRBV19	TGTGCCAGTAGTATAGGGGCGGGACAGTCTTCCTTCTATGGCTACACCTTC	CASSIGAGQSSFYGYTF
TRBJ2-1	-	-	TRBV5-1	TGCGCCAGCAGCTTGGACAGGGCTAGGAATGAGCAGTTCTTC	CASSLDRARNEQFF
TRBJ2-7	-	-	TRBV11-2	TGTGCCAGCAGCCGGGAGTGGGGGGGCTACGAGGGCGAGCAGTACTTC	CASSREWGGYEGEQYF
TRBJ2-7	-	TRBD2	TRBV6-4	TGTGCCAGCTGTGATTACCGAAGCGGGGGGGCCGTGTACGAGCAGTACTTC	CASCDYRSGGAVYEQYF
TRBJ1-5	-	TRBD1	TRBV6-6	TGTGCCAGCACCCTACAGGGGGCGGGGAATCAGCCCCAGCATTTT	CASTLQGAGNQPQHF
TRBJ2-7	-	TRBD1	TRBV2	TGTGCCAGCAGTTCTCCGGGACAGCTCGTTGGGGGGCAGTACTTC	CASSSPGQLVGGQYF
TRBJ2-7	-	-	TRBV5-1	TGCGCCAGCAGCTTGGAGCCACTTACCCGTTGGAGCGAGCAGTACTTC	CASSLEPLTRWSEQYF
TRBJ2-7	-	-	TRBV11-2	TGTGCCAGCAGCTTTTTACGAGGGTACGAGCAGTACTTC	CASSFLRGYEQYF
TRBJ2-5	-	TRBD1	TRBV6-5	TGTGCCAGCAGTTTCGACAGGGGAGAGACCCAGTACTTC	CASSFDRGETQYF
TRBJ2-7	-	TRBD1	TRBV5-1	TGCGCCAGCAGCGAAAGGACAGGGGGGTCCGAGCAGTACTTC	CASSERTGGSEQYF
TRBJ2-4	-	TRBD2	TRBV13	TGTGCCAGCAGGAGGACTAGCGGGGGGTTACTAGCCAAAAACATTCAGTACTTC	CASRRTSGGLLAKNIQYF
TRBJ2-2	-	TRBD1	TRBV24-1	TGTGCCACCAGTGATTTTGGGACAGGTGCCACCGGGGAGCTGTTTTTT	CATSDFGTGATGELFF
TRBJ2-7	once	-	TRBV3-1/TRBV3-2	TGTGCCAGCAGCCAGCTAGGAAACGAGCAGTACTTC	CASSQLGNEQYF
TRBJ1-1	-	-	TRBV5-1	TGCGCCAGCGGGGGGAACTCGAACACTGAAGCTTTCTTT	CASGGNSNTEAFF
TRBJ1-1	-	-	TRBV30	TGTGCCTTACTACGGGAAATGAACACTGAAGCTTTCTTT	CALLREMNTEAFF
TRBJ2-3	-	TRBD2	TRBV30	TGTGCCCAAAGTAGCGGGAGTGTTACAGATACGCAGTATTTT	CAQSSGSVTDTQYF
TRBJ1-6	-	-	TRBV30	TGTGCCTGGAGTGACCGGTATAATTCACCCCTCCACTTT	CAWSDRYNSPLHF
TRBJ2-1	-	TRBD2	TRBV14	TGTGCCAGCAGCCAATTTTTGGGAGACCGGGGGGGTAATGAGCAGTTCTTC	CASSQFLGDRGGNEQFF
TRBJ1-1	-	TRBD1	TRBV5-1	TGCGCCAGCAGTATTTCAAGGGGGCGAAGCACTGAAGCTTTCTTT	CASSISRGRSTEAFF
TRBJ1-5	-	-	TRBV6-5	TGTGCCAGCAGTTATCTCAGGGATCAGCCCCAGCATTTT	CASSYLRDQPQHF
TRBJ2-7	-	-	TRBV27	TGTGCCAGCAGTCTCACCCCGGACAGTTACGAGCAGTACTTC	CASSLTPDSYEQYF
TRBJ2-3	once	-	TRBV3-1/TRBV3-2	TGTGCCAGCAGCCAATCGAGGGCAGATACGCAGTATTTT	CASSQSRADTQYF
TRBJ1-1	once	-	TRBV3-1/TRBV3-2	TGTGCCAGCAGCCAAGATTTGCGGAGATCAACCGACACTGAAGCTTTCTTT	CASSQDLRRSTDTEAFF
TRBJ2-2	-	-	TRBV3-1/TRBV3-2	TGTGCCAGCAGCCAAGAATTCGGAGCTGCCGGGGAGCTGTTTTTT	CASSQEFGAAGELFF
TRBJ1-2	-	TRBD1	TRBV12-5	TGTGCTAGTGGTTTGGTACAGGGGGGTAGTGGCTACACCTTC	CASGLVQGGSGYTF
TRBJ1-2	-	TRBD1	TRBV18	TGTGCCAGCTCACCGGGACAGGGAATCCATGGCTACACCTTC	CASSPGQGIHGYTF
TRBJ2-7	-	-	TRBV13	TGTGCCAGCAGCTCTACCACTAGCTCATATTCCTACGAGCAGTACTTC	CASSSTTSSYSYEQYF
TRBJ1-3	-	TRBD1	TRBV20-1	TGCAGTGCTAGTTTTTACAGGGGAGATTCTGGAAACACCATATATTTT	CSASFYRGDSGNTIYF
TRBJ2-3	-	-	TRBV25-1	TGTGCCAGCAGTCGAGATAACACAGATACGCAGTATTTT	CASSRDNTDTQYF
TRBJ2-5	-	TRBD1	TRBV28	TGTGCCAGCACTAATCCGGGACAGGGAGGAGAGACCCAGTACTTC	CASTNPGQGGETQYF
TRBJ1-2	-	-	TRBV4-2	TGTGCCAGCAGCCAAGAGTTGGAGGGCGGCGACTATGGCTACACCTTC	CASSQELEGGDYGYTF
TRBJ2-1	-	-	TRBV9	TGTGCCAGCAGCGTAGGCCAGGTCAATGAGCAGTTCTTC	CASSVGQVNEQFF
TRBJ2-2	-	TRBD1	TRBV7-9	TGTGCCAGCAGGGGGGACAGGGCTACCGGGGAGCTGTTTTTT	CASRGDRATGELFF
TRBJ2-5	few	-	TRBV12-3/TRBV12-4	TGTGCCAGCAGTTTCCAACAGCAAGAGACCCAGTACTTC	CASSFQQQETQYF
TRBJ2-7	-	TRBD1	TRBV3-1/TRBV3-2	TGTGCCAGCAGCCTCGGGACAGCCGGTATCGAGCAGTACTTC	CASSLGTAGIEQYF